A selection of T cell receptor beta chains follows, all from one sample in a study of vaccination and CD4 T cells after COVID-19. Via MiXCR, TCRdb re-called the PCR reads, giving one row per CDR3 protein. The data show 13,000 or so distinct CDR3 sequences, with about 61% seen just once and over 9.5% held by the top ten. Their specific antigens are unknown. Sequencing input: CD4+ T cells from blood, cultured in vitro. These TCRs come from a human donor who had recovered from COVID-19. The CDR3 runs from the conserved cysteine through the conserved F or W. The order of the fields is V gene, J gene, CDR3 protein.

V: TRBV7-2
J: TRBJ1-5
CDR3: CASSPAGGADQPQHF

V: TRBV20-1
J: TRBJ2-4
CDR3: CSARVGEGTNIQYF

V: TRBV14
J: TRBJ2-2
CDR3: CASSSRSSGNTGELFF

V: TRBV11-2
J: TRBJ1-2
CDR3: CASSLDWNYGYTF

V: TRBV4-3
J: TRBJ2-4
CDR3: CASSPTGGPGIQYF

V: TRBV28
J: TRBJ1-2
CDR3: CASSSVTGVSYGYTF

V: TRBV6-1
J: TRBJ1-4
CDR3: CASSGTGGIEKLFF

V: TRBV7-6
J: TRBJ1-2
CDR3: CASSVRGGGYTF

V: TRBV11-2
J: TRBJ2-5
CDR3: CASSALGQGGETQYF

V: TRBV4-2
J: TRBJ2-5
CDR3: CASSKAGGVQYF

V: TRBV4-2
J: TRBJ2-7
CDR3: CASRGQDYEQYF

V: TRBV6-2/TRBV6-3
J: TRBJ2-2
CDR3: CASTLGWRGRGQISNTGELFF

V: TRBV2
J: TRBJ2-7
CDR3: CASSEIGGAMNEQYF

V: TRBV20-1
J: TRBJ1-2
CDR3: CSARDTAGGNYGYTF

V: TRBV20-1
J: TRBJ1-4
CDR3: CSAPARDSPPEKLFF

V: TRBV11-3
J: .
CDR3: CASSLGAKETQYF

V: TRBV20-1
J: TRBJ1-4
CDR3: CSAKTTGSSNEKLFF

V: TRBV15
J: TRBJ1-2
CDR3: CATSRGGTDYGYTF

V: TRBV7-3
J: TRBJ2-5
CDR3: CASSLKGRTGRETQYF

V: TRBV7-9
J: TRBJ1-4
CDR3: CASSLYGTNEKLFF

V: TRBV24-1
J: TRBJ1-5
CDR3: CATSDNRDSNQPQHF

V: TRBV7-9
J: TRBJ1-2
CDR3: CASSLRDNRGYTF

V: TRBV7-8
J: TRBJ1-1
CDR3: CASSLGGDTTEAFF

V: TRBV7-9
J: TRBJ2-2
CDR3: CASSPRVVAITGELFF

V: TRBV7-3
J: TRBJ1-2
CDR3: CASSLEGRRGYTF

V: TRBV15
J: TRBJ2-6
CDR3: CATSTGRSSGANVLTF

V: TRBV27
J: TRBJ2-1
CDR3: CATQFIGAYNEQFF

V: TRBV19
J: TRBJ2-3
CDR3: CASSERPGYTQYF

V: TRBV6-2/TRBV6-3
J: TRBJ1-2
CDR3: CASSYGRGYTF

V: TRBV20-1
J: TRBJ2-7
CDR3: CSARRVGTGDNEQYF

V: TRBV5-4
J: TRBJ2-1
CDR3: CASTLAGGYNEQFF

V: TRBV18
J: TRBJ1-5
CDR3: CASSPHRGGNQPQHF

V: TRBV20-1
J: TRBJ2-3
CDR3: CSASGGAGDTQYF

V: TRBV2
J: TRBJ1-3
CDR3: CASSVEGARSGNTIYF

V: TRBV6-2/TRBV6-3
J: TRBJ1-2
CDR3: CASSYFSEGNYGYTF

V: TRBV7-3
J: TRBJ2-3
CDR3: CASSLTLGTDTQYF

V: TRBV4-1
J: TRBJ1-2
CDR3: CASSHAGTPNYGYTF

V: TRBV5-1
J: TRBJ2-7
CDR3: CASSPGQGSYEQYF

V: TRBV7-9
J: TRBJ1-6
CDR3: CASSLGDSSNSPLHF

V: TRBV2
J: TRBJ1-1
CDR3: CASTRQPGTEAFF

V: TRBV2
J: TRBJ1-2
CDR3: CASSERVGYGYTF

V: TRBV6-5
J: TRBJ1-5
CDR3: CASSYRPWHF